The 17 T cell receptor beta chains presented below share a single source sample, sequenced in a study of memory CD4+ T cells and cytomegalovirus serostatus. The table came from immunoSEQ multiplex PCR; TCRdb's copy has only in-frame clones and leaves some out. The sample has roughly 49,000 clones, roughly 80% seen once. The sort gate was single viable CD3+CD4+CD8-CD45RO+ cells for memory CD4+ T cells. The sequenced sample was memory CD4+ T cells from blood. These receptors were collected from an adult in good health and CMV-seronegative.

The gene calls are TRBV29-1 and TRBJ1-2; D gene ambiguous. Germline V CDR1 and CDR2: SQVTM, ANQGSEA. The CDR3 spans 13 residues. The germline V and J ends were trimmed by 0 bases and 5 bases, with 10 bases remaining between them. CDR3 protein: CSVEDKSLYGYTF. The CDR3, as DNA: TGCAGCGTTGAAGATAAGTCGCTGTATGGCTACACCTTC.

The gene calls are TRBV6-5 and TRBJ2-5; 11 bases are shared with TRBD2. TRBJ2-7 explains the end of the DNA better; the J call may be wrong. This CDR3 has 15 amino acids. Germline CDR1 MNHEY, CDR2 SVGAGI. CDR3 nucleotides: TGTGCCAGCAGACCGGTAGCGGGGGGGGCCTACGAGCAGTACTTC. It yields the protein CASRPVAGGAYEQYF.

This chain uses TRBV7-9 with TRBJ2-2; possibly TRBD1 for D (6 bases). Per germline, CDR1 SEHNR and CDR2 FQNEAQ (reference sequence). V lost 2 bases and J 6 bases, leaving 10 bases between the germline ends. CDR3 length: 14 amino acids. CDR3 amino acids: CASSLTRTAGELFF. CDR3 in DNA: TGTGCCAGCAGCTTAACCCGGACAGCCGGGGAGCTGTTTTTT.

The J gene is TRBJ1-2, the V gene TRBV11-1; tentatively, D is TRBD1 (6 bases). Germline values: CDR1 SGHAT, CDR2 FQDESV (reference sequence). The germline V and J ends were trimmed by 3 bases and 5 bases, with 10 bases remaining between them. The CDR3 length is 13 residues. CDR3 protein: CASSFAGAYGYTF. CDR3 nucleotides: TGTGCCAGCAGCTTCGCAGGGGCATATGGCTACACCTTC.

This clone was picked up a small number of times. The V gene is TRBV30, the J gene TRBJ1-4; 7 bases fit TRBD1. V dropped 2 bases and J dropped 8; count of bases not matched to a gene: 11. Germline V lookup: CDR1 GTSNPN, CDR2 SVGIG (reference sequence). CDR3 length: 15 residues. The CDR3 DNA reads as TGTGCCTGGAGTCAAAAAACAGGGGCTGGGGAAAAACTGTTTTTT. Its translation: CAWSQKTGAGEKLFF.

This chain joins TRBV15 and TRBJ2-1; 11 bases map to TRBD2. CDR3 size: 16 residues. Germline values: CDR1 LNHNV, CDR2 YYDKDF (reference sequence). V lost 1 base to trimming and J lost 8 bases; unmatched junction nucleotides: 7. CDR3 nucleotides: TGTGCCACCAGCAGAGGTGGTAGCGGGGGGGCCCATGAGCAGTTCTTC. This sequence encodes CATSRGGSGGAHEQFF.

The genes are TRBV28 and TRBJ1-3; D gene unclear. This CDR3 spans 15 amino acids. Trimming cost V 2 bases and J 2 bases, with 10 bases left between them. CDR1 and CDR2 from the germline V gene are MDHEN and SYDVKM. CDR3 protein: CASSLILGTGNTIYF. CDR3 nucleotides: TGTGCCAGCAGTTTAATTTTGGGGACTGGAAACACCATATATTTT.

The chain is built from TRBV6-6 and TRBJ2-7; D unresolved. This CDR3 contains 13 residues. The ends were cut back, 0 bases at V and 6 bases at J, with 9 bases in the middle. CDR1 is MNHNY and CDR2 is SVGAGI in the germline V gene (reference sequence). The CDR3 spells CASSYSPQLEQYF. The CDR3 DNA reads as TGTGCCAGCAGTTACTCGCCGCAACTCGAGCAGTACTTC.

The chain joins TRBV5-6 to TRBJ2-7, with D possibly TRBD2 on 6 matching bases. With 0 bases removed from V and 10 bases from J, the gap between germline ends came to 11 bases. The CDR3 length is 12 residues. CDR1 SGHDT and CDR2 YYEEEE come from the germline V gene. CDR3 bases: TGTGCCAGCAGCTTGGTGGAGGGAAGACAGTACTTC. It yields the protein CASSLVEGRQYF.

This chain's CDR3 is CASSFGLAGNEQFF. The CDR3 nucleotides read TGTGCCAGCAGTTTTGGTCTGGCGGGCAATGAGCAGTTCTTC. The rearrangement joins TRBV27 to TRBJ2-1; TRBD2 is a possible D gene (5 bases). This CDR3 spans 14 amino acids. The ends were cut back, 3 bases at V and 6 bases at J, with 12 bases in the middle. The germline V gene has CDR1 MNHEY and CDR2 SMNVEV (reference sequence).

The J gene is TRBJ2-3, the V gene TRBV19, with no clear D. Germline-derived CDR1 and CDR2 are LNHDA and SQIVND (reference sequence). The CDR3 length is 14 residues. Trimming removed 3 bases from V and 0 bases from J, with 7 bases in between. This CDR3 reads CASSIETSTDTQYF. The CDR3 bases are TGTGCCAGTAGTATTGAGACTAGCACAGATACGCAGTATTTT.

This chain links TRBV4-2 with TRBJ2-5; TRBD2 agrees at 10 bases. This CDR3 comprises 15 residues. Trimming took 2 bases from V and 5 from J; bases not matched to a gene: 5. Germline-derived CDR1 and CDR2 are LGHNA and YNFKEQ. This CDR3 reads CASSQLSGGVETQYF. The CDR3 DNA is TGTGCCAGCAGCCAATTGAGCGGGGGGGTGGAGACCCAGTACTTC.

The chain combines TRBV5-6 with TRBJ1-1; D remains ambiguous. This CDR3 spans 11 amino acids. V was pared by 4 bases and J by 7 bases, with 8 bases between. The germline V gene has CDR1 SGHDT and CDR2 YYEEEE. The CDR3 is CASSRHGEAFF. In DNA, the CDR3 is TGTGCCAGCAGCCGACATGGTGAAGCTTTCTTT.

The V and J genes are TRBV5-5 and TRBJ2-7; 9 bases line up with TRBD1. Germline CDR1 reads SGHKS; CDR2 reads YYEKEE (reference sequence). Trimming at V came to 4 bases and at J to 9 bases, leaving 17 bases not matched to a gene. The CDR3 has 16 amino acids. The CDR3 DNA is TGTGCCAGCAGCCTCTACCCGGGACAGGGCCCCCTTGGGCAGTACTTC. Translated: CASSLYPGQGPLGQYF.

This chain links TRBV19 with TRBJ1-2; D is undetermined. The V end was cut by 10 bases, the J end by 0 bases, with 21 bases between. In germline, CDR1 is LNHDA, CDR2 SQIVND (reference sequence). This CDR3 has 16 amino acids. The CDR3 DNA reads as TGTGCCACCTTCTCTGGCGGTGGGAGGACTAACTATGGCTACACCTTC. As protein: CATFSGGGRTNYGYTF.

This chain connects TRBV7-9 to TRBJ2-2; maybe TRBD1 (5 bases). CDR1 SEHNR and CDR2 FQNEAQ come from the germline V gene (reference sequence). The CDR3 has 15 amino acids. Trimming took 0 bases from V and 3 from J, leaving 8 bases between them. In DNA, the CDR3 is TGTGCCAGCAGCTTAGCGGGGCCTGACACCGGGGAGCTGTTTTTT. Translation gives CASSLAGPDTGELFF.

The genes are TRBV11-3 and TRBJ2-1; D unclear. Germline V gene lookup returns CDR1 SGHNT and CDR2 YENEEA. The ends were cut back, 6 bases at V and 10 bases at J, with 16 bases in the middle. The CDR3 spans 13 residues. The CDR3 spells CASRISASGEQFF. The CDR3 DNA follows: TGTGCCAGCAGAATTAGTGCCTCCGGGGAGCAGTTCTTC.